This T cell receptor beta chain stems from a study of T cell clonotyping in hematopoietic cell transplantation. Germline CDR1 and CDR2: LGHNA and YNFKEQ. The CDR3 has 14 amino acids. V lost 3 bases, J lost 2 bases, and 10 bases lay in between. This table comes from immunoSEQ multiplex PCR, and its TCRdb copy is limited to in-frame clones, with some not included. The sample shows several thousand clones, just under 90% of them seen only once. Study results and limitations: Few recipient clonotypes overlapped donors; over 97% were de novo at given depth.

Recipient blood drawn about 28 days pretransplant and days 30, 100, 180 after. Turning to this clone: As yet, its antigen is unknown.

The sequence was obtained from a male patient aged 70 to 80 who had an allogeneic stem cell transplant from an unrelated donor, so T cells may come from the graft donor. Some clones in this sample may be carry-over from other donors' samples. The sequencing here drew on peripheral blood mononuclear cells, taken 100 days after allogeneic stem cell transplant. The J gene is TRBJ1-2, the V gene TRBV4-2; D might be TRBD1 (5 bases). The CDR3 spells CASSHTGGNYGYTF. The CDR3 coding sequence is TGTGCCAGCAGCCATACCGGGGGGAACTATGGCTACACCTTC.